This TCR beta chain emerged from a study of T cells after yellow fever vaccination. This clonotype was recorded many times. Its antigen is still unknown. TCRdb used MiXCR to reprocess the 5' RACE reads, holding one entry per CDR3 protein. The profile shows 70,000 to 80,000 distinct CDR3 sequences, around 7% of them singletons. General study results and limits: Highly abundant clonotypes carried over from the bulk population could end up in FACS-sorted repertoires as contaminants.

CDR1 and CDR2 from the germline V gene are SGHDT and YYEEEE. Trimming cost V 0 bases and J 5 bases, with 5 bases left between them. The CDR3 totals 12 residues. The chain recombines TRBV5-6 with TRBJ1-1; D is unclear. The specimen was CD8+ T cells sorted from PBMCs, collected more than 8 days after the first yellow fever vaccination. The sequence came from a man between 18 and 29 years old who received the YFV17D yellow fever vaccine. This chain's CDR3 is CASSLVGTEAFF. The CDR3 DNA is TGTGCCAGCAGCTTGGTCGGAACTGAAGCTTTCTTT.